This T cell receptor beta chain stems from a study of cytomegalovirus exposure and HLA in healthy donors (TCRdb year 2017). Some background on the complete study: An earlier analysis of approximately 550 of the donors reported 250 to 350 Gb of sequence data and 117 million unique TCR beta sequences from about 179 million T cells. An early release that covered some 640 HLA-typed donors contained approximately 300 gigabases of sequencing data and 65 million to 100 million unique TCR sequences. Of the approximately 370 genotyped donors, approximately 81% were placed in the genetic ancestry cluster associated with self-reported Caucasian donors. The aim of the study was to test whether cataloging public T cell receptors could identify signatures of past pathogen exposure. The T cell repertoires of 670 or so subjects were profiled by immunosequencing and related to cytomegalovirus serostatus. In addition to the first cohort of 666 subjects, a separate validation cohort of about 120 different subjects was used. High-throughput TCR immunosequencing, statistical association of individual TCRs with disease status, and machine learning were combined to predict cytomegalovirus infection status. A later analysis re-analyzed previously published TCR beta repertoires from roughly 630 donors and added high-resolution HLA genotyping to study TCR occurrence patterns. In the later analysis, no new phenotypic data were used to find candidate immune exposures; instead, reliance was placed on TCR beta sequences and their occurrence across donors. An earlier analysis of about 620 of the donors applied high-throughput TCR beta sequencing to assess whether each TCR beta V gene segment acted as functional or pseudogenic. Donor age, sex, ethnicity and CMV serostatus were compiled together with the repertoire data. A later genetic analysis took genome-wide SNP genotypes for about three fifths of the 666 donors and used that subset as a discovery cohort. All discovery cohort repertoires had been generated using a single sequencing platform. HLA typing covered class I and class II loci at four-digit resolution. The number of donors typed differed by locus, with 629-630 for A, B, C, DRB1 and DQB1, 522 for DQA1, 606 for DPA1, and some 440 for DPB1. Roughly 5 DR-DQ haplotypes were handled as single units for association and clustering because linkage in the cohort was strong. Across some 400 genotyped donors of the cohort, an average of approximately 240,000 unique TCR beta nucleotide sequences per donor were sequenced, and approximately 19% of those sequences were non-productive.

What the study reported, not specific to this receptor: The presence/absence analyses assumed that sequencing depth was roughly uniform across donors, and that assumption may not be true. HLA typing was unavailable for some donors at each locus, so association tests used only the typed subset. In a later genetic analysis, a missense DCLRE1C variant was associated with V-gene and J-gene trimming of TCR beta chains, and the association was replicated in an independent cohort. The cohort was sequenced for TCR beta chains only, and without alpha or paired-chain data the features that could be detected were limited. When HLA alleles, especially DR and DQ, strongly co-occurred, attributing TCR associations to individual alleles was difficult. While some public TCRs were present in many individuals, most TCR sequences turned up only very rarely across donors. In vitro tests confirmed that a few of the cytomegalovirus-associated TCR beta chains recognize cytomegalovirus antigens. Because counts were too low, approximately 18 rarely observed V segments, including chromosome 9 orphons, were excluded from the earlier analysis of 587 of the donors. Linkage disequilibrium might explain the correlated functional status among segregating V segments, but an unknown experimental factor could not be excluded. A further reported finding was that TCR beta sequences accurately predicted the HLA-A and HLA-B alleles for most subjects in the first cohort. In an earlier analysis of some 550 of the donors, most TCR beta V segments were observed in productive rearrangements about 90% or about 30% of the time, broadly matching IMGT annotations. Specific HLA alleles were associated with some 15,000 TCR beta sequences at a false discovery rate of 0.05 in a later analysis. The study listed 164 TCR beta chains as associated with cytomegalovirus. In a later analysis, most CMV-associated TCR beta chains were found to appear HLA-restricted, with HLA associations seemingly driven largely by CMV exposure. A later genetic analysis reported fewer N-insertions in productive TCRs among donors in an Asian-associated ancestry cluster than the approximately 670-donor mean. A group of highly shared sequence variants was considered likely to be a technical artifact of the sequencing pipeline. In both the original and validation cohorts, the classifier was reported to diagnose cytomegalovirus status with high specificity and sensitivity. A later analysis reported that several top co-occurrence clusters appeared linked to parvovirus B19, influenza, CMV and Epstein-Barr virus. According to the authors, the approach could potentially be generalized to other disease states and immunological phenotypes. Some IMGT-functional V segments, including TRBV6-2 and TRBV6-3, could not be told apart with the 87-base-pair reads, so those segments were excluded. A later analysis found that TCR association rates varied across HLA loci, with DRB1 alleles showing the most associated TCRs and HLA-C alleles the fewest. In a later analysis, HLA-associated TCR beta chains were found to be more clonally expanded and to have lower generation probabilities than equally common non-associated chains. The only immune exposure information available for the cohort was CMV serostatus.

In total, roughly 670 healthy bone marrow donors made up the cohort. All cohort members were sampled while nominally healthy, although unrecorded immune exposures were likely present. The donor tested CMV seropositive and was one of the 289 seropositive cohort members. A peripheral blood sample was provided by each donor, and peripheral blood mononuclear cells were used for TCR beta sequencing. The Qiagen DNeasy Blood Extraction Kit was used to extract genomic DNA from the blood cell samples. Receptors were amplified or captured by the immunoSEQ multiplex PCR assay. For the multiplex PCR, a mixture combining 60 forward primers for TCR Vbeta segments and 13 reverse primers for TCR Jbeta segments was used. A multiplex PCR assay on genomic DNA amplified the CDR3 region of rearranged TCR beta genes. Amplified TCR beta libraries were sequenced as 87-base-pair reads on the Illumina HiSeq System. Turning to the authors' computational methods: In a later analysis, roughly 80 million unique TCR beta chains were counted across the roughly 700 repertoires, and roughly 11 million of these chains were shared by at least two donors. A nearest-neighbor algorithm error-corrected the raw reads and collapsed the reads into unique sequences, merging closely related sequences to remove PCR and sequencing errors. CDR3 sequences were aligned to IMGT reference sequences to assign V, D and J gene segments. For a sequence to be retained, a match of at least six nucleotides to both a V gene segment and a J gene segment was required. A rearrangement counted as productive if the CDR3 had no stop codons and remained in frame with V and J, and every other rearrangement counted as non-productive. CDR3 was defined by IMGT convention, running from the second conserved V-encoded cysteine to the conserved J-encoded phenylalanine. In an earlier analysis of around 640 of the donors, sequences lacking an unambiguous match to a single V gene segment were excluded. An earlier analysis of approximately 590 of the donors called V segments functional above 56.7% productive rearrangements and segregating when the between-donor standard deviation exceeded 5%. A statistical classification framework was developed to diagnose cytomegalovirus status using the catalog of TCR beta chain sequences. V and J gene assignment, in a later analysis, came from comparing TCR nucleotide sequences with IMGT/GENE-DB human TR gene sequences. A later analysis assigned CDR3 sequences and most-parsimonious VDJ recombination scenarios with the TCRdist pipeline. A later analysis defined each TCR beta chain by its CDR3 amino acid sequence plus V-gene family, and excluded reads lacking a unique V-gene family. In a later analysis, around 600 highly shared, low-generation-probability nucleotide sequences were removed to address suspected cross-contamination and a sequencing artifact. For each public chain, a later analysis derived a clonal expansion index from normalized ranks of inferred template counts within each repertoire. In a later analysis, generation probabilities were computed using a VDJ recombination model fitted to out-of-frame rearrangements, and the results were checked against IGoR. In a later analysis, hypergeometric tests were used to score TCR-TCR, TCR-HLA and TCR-CMV co-occurrence, with a repertoire-size bias correction applied to TCR pairs. False discovery rates were estimated in a later analysis by permuting HLA or CMV assignments 20 times. In a later analysis, co-occurring TCRs were grouped using DBSCAN, and TCRdist sequence similarity was added for clustering within HLA-allele-positive subsets. Co-occurrence clustering excluded repertoires with fewer than 30,000 or more than 120,000 public chains, plus five with anomalous nucleotide sharing. TCRdb carries this immuneACCESS record with in-frame sequences only. Its versions omit some clonotypes, under half of them owing to an unresolved V gene in the studies checked, with the rest unexplained. That table is the source of V, J and clone size, and D and trimming were worked out from the DNA. The sample table shows 100,000 to 150,000 clones, and about 15% are seen once. The ten most abundant clones make up about 3% of the sample.

Reading from cysteine to phenylalanine, the CDR3 counts 14 amino acids. CDR3 DNA is the only sequence kept; it has 42 bases, read in frame from the first base. The germline V gene gives CDR1 as MDHEN and CDR2 as SYDVKM. V and J are truncated by 7 bases and 12 bases respectively, leaving an intervening sequence of 21 bases. As regards this clone: Its antigen remains undetermined. No much larger clone is present one base from it, and per-base qualities are unavailable.

Sequencing input: PBMCs. This sequence uses TRBV28 and TRBJ1-4; TRBD1 is a possible D gene, resting on 5 matching bases. The sequence was obtained from a female donor in good health and CMV-seropositive. The nucleotide sequence is given as TGTGCCAGCACCCCGGGACTGGGATTTATAGAACTGTTTTTT. This translates into CASTPGLGFIELFF.